The sequence of this T cell receptor beta chain was determined in a study of blood T cell repertoires in COVID-19. Study-wide context: Material from acute and convalescent COVID-19 was sourced from the United States, Italy and Spain. Sample material is recorded as cDNA or gDNA derived from T cells, B-cell-depleted T cells, or PBMCs.

Original processing notes: Counts of nucleated cells, estimated from reference gene primer amplification, were obtained. TCRdb keeps only in-frame clones here, not all; method: immunoSEQ multiplex PCR. The V and J calls and the clone size are those of that table, but D and trimming were determined from the DNA. This sample has 100,000 to 150,000 clones, with over 75% found just once. Sample: peripheral blood. The sequence was collected from a woman over 75 with acute or convalescent COVID-19.

CDR3 protein: CASSPGGSNTEAFF. The CDR3 region has the DNA TGTGCCAGCAGCCCAGGGGGCTCGAACACTGAAGCTTTCTTT. This chain connects TRBV7-2 to TRBJ1-1; 8 bases fit TRBD1. The CDR3 runs to 14 residues. V lost 5 bases and J lost 1; bases outside the gene matches: 3. Germline-derived CDR1 and CDR2 are SGHTA and FQGNSA.